A selection of T cell receptor beta chains follows, all from one sample in a study of T cells in Graves' hyperthyroidism and ophthalmopathy. TCRdb processed the multiplex PCR reads anew with MiXCR; each CDR3 protein has one entry. Of about 640,000 distinct CDR3 sequences listed, about a fifth are singletons. The source material was blood. The receptors were sampled from a man younger than 40 with Graves' ophthalmopathy. CDR3s include the opening cysteine and the closing phenylalanine or tryptophan. A D gene is named only where the DNA matches it firmly. Clone size is not always given. Where it is, it says once, few, many or a class for expanded clones.

d_call	clone_size	v_call	j_call	cdr3_aa	cdr3_nt
TRBD1	few	TRBV12-3/TRBV12-4	TRBJ2-2	CATGQGLDTGELFF	TGTGCCACGGGACAGGGATTGGACACCGGGGAGCTGTTTTTT
.	few	TRBV7-8	TRBJ2-1	CASSRNRSSGRYNEQFF	TGTGCCAGCAGCCGAAACAGATCTTCGGGGAGATACAATGAGCAGTTCTTC
.	.	TRBV4-2	TRBJ1-4	CASSPAGGDEKLFF	TGTGCCAGCAGCCCTGCGGGCGGTGATGAAAAACTGTTTTTT
.	.	TRBV2	TRBJ1-3	CASSEQGTGNTIYF	TGTGCCAGCAGTGAACAGGGAACTGGAAACACCATATATTTT
TRBD1	many	TRBV28	TRBJ1-1	CASSLWGQAGNTEAFF	TGTGCCAGCAGTTTATGGGGACAGGCGGGGAACACTGAAGCTTTCTTT
TRBD2	few	TRBV6-2/TRBV6-3	TRBJ2-7	CASIKTSGRSYEQYF	TGTGCCAGCATTAAGACTAGCGGGAGGTCCTACGAGCAGTACTTC
.	once	TRBV20-1	TRBJ2-7	CSAAPPWGAYEQYF	TGCAGTGCTGCTCCCCCCTGGGGGGCCTACGAGCAGTACTTC
TRBD2	.	TRBV7-3	TRBJ2-1	CASSPRLAGGPDEQFF	TGTGCCAGCAGCCCTAGACTAGCGGGAGGGCCCGATGAGCAGTTCTTC
.	few	TRBV28	TRBJ1-3	CASSPRERGNTIYF	TGTGCCAGCAGCCCAAGGGAGAGGGGAAACACCATATATTTT
TRBD1	many	TRBV28	TRBJ2-1	CASSSGTVPGEQFF	TGTGCCAGCAGCTCCGGGACAGTCCCAGGGGAGCAGTTCTTC
TRBD2	many	TRBV20-1	TRBJ2-1	CSARGPSGSYNEQFF	TGCAGTGCTAGAGGCCCTAGCGGGAGTTACAATGAGCAGTTCTTC
.	few	TRBV29-1	TRBJ2-3	CSAGQFDGDTQYF	TGCAGCGCCGGACAGTTCGACGGTGATACGCAGTATTTT
TRBD2	.	TRBV4-1	TRBJ2-1	CASSPGTSGWVYNEQFF	TGCGCCAGCAGCCCGGGGACTAGCGGATGGGTCTACAATGAGCAGTTCTTC
.	few	TRBV28	TRBJ2-5	CASSLMTAYETQYF	TGTGCCAGCAGTCTTATGACGGCCTACGAGACCCAGTACTTC
TRBD1	many	TRBV12-3/TRBV12-4	TRBJ2-5	CASSFSGQQETQYF	TGTGCCAGCAGTTTCTCGGGACAGCAAGAGACCCAGTACTTC
TRBD2	.	TRBV27	TRBJ2-7	CATRRASGRDEQYF	TGTGCCACCCGGCGGGCTAGCGGGAGGGACGAGCAGTACTTC
TRBD2	.	TRBV20-1	TRBJ2-1	CSAAITSGSSYNEQFF	TGCAGTGCTGCAATCACTAGCGGGAGCTCCTACAATGAGCAGTTCTTC
.	.	TRBV27	TRBJ2-2	CASSLENRATGELFF	TGTGCCAGCAGTTTGGAGAATAGGGCAACCGGGGAGCTGTTTTTT
.	.	TRBV3-1	TRBJ2-5	CASSQRGPGTQYF	TGTGCCAGCAGCCAAAGGGGCCCAGGGACCCAGTACTTC
.	.	TRBV12-3/TRBV12-4	TRBJ1-2	CASSQTPGGNGYTF	TGTGCCAGCAGTCAAACCCCTGGGGGGAACGGCTACACCTTC
.	many	TRBV20-1	TRBJ2-5	CSARDVSGTQQETQYF	TGCAGTGCTAGAGATGTCTCCGGGACGCAACAAGAGACCCAGTACTTC
TRBD1	.	TRBV9	TRBJ2-1	CASSGPQGGSYNEQFF	TGTGCCAGCAGCGGGCCACAGGGGGGCTCGTACAATGAGCAGTTCTTC
TRBD1	.	TRBV12-3/TRBV12-4	TRBJ2-1	CASTWGQGAYNEQFF	TGTGCCAGCACCTGGGGACAGGGGGCCTACAATGAGCAGTTCTTC
.	many	TRBV27	TRBJ2-7	CASRETGTASEQYF	TGTGCCAGCAGGGAAACCGGGACTGCCTCCGAGCAGTACTTC
TRBD2	.	TRBV7-9	TRBJ2-1	CASSPRLAGQFF	TGTGCCAGCAGCCCGAGACTAGCGGGGCAGTTCTTC
.	few	TRBV6-1	TRBJ1-2	CASTGGEANYGYTF	TGTGCCAGCACCGGTGGGGAGGCCAACTATGGCTACACCTTC
.	.	TRBV7-8	TRBJ2-7	CASSPGRYEQYF	TGTGCCAGCAGCCCGGGGCGTTACGAGCAGTACTTC
.	many	TRBV28	TRBJ2-7	CASSVGTRSYEQYF	TGTGCCAGCAGTGTCGGGACACGCTCCTACGAGCAGTACTTC
TRBD1	.	TRBV7-2	TRBJ2-1	CASSLLGEWTGGSSNEQFF	TGTGCCAGCAGCTTACTCGGGGAATGGACAGGGGGCTCTTCAAATGAGCAGTTCTTC
.	few	TRBV28	TRBJ2-5	CASSEGLGETQYF	TGTGCCAGCAGTGAAGGATTAGGAGAGACCCAGTACTTC
.	many	TRBV9	TRBJ1-1	CASSVVGTNTEAFF	TGTGCCAGCAGCGTAGTAGGTACGAACACTGAAGCTTTCTTT
.	many	TRBV5-1	TRBJ1-1	CASSPSGTSTARNTEAFF	TGCGCCAGCAGTCCCTCCGGGACCTCAACCGCAAGGAACACTGAAGCTTTCTTT
.	few	TRBV4-1	TRBJ2-2	CASSQTGTQNTGELFF	TGCGCCAGCAGCCAAACCGGGACCCAGAACACCGGGGAGCTGTTTTTT
.	.	TRBV19	TRBJ2-2	CASSTQRTVRGSGELFF	TGTGCCAGTAGTACCCAACGGACAGTTCGAGGTTCCGGGGAGCTGTTTTTT
.	many	TRBV19	TRBJ1-1	CASSISWNTEAFF	TGTGCCAGTAGTATATCGTGGAACACTGAAGCTTTCTTT
.	few	TRBV30	TRBJ2-3	CAWSVQEIGTQYF	TGTGCCTGGAGTGTACAAGAAATCGGTACGCAGTATTTT
.	few	TRBV7-6	TRBJ1-2	CASSLGTTPGTSGYTF	TGTGCCAGCAGCTTAGGAACAACCCCCGGGACAAGTGGCTACACCTTC